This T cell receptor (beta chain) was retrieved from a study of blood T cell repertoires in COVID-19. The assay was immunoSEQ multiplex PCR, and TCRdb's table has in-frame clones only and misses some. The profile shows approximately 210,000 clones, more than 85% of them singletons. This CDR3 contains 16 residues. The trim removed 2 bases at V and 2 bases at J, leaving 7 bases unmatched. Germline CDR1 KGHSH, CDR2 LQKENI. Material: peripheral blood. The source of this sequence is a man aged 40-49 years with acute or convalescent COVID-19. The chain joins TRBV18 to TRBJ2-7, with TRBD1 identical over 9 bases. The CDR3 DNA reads TGTGCCAGCTCACCAAATCCCGGGACAGGGCCCTACGAGCAGTACTTC. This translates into CASSPNPGTGPYEQYF.